These 10 T cell receptor beta chains share one sample of origin, sequenced in a study of blood T cells in healthy people across ages. Combining a sample-barcoded 5' primer with a J-beta primer mix, a second PCR ran for roughly 6 to 11 cycles. Each CDR3 protein is one row after TCRdb ran MiXCR on the 5' RACE reads. The table lists around 800,000 distinct CDR3 sequences, around 45% of them singletons. The sample consisted of blood. The receptors stem from an elderly man in good health.

The genes are TRBV7-9 and TRBJ2-7; the match to TRBD2 covers 14 bases. Germline loops: CDR1 SEHNR, CDR2 FQNEAQ (reference sequence). The length of the CDR3 is 13 residues. Trimming at V came to 11 bases and at J to 7 bases, leaving 7 bases not matched to a gene. The CDR3 DNA follows: TGTGCCCTACCGGGACTAGCGGGAGATGAGCAGTACTTC. It specifies CALPGLAGDEQYF.

The chain uses TRBV4-3 and TRBJ2-1; the D is unclear. V was trimmed by 2 bases and J by 10 bases, leaving 9 bases between them. CDR1 LGHNA and CDR2 YSLEER come from the germline V gene. CDR3 length: 12 residues. The CDR3 is CASSQTYGEQFF. In nucleotides, the CDR3 is TGCGCCAGCAGCCAAACTTACGGGGAGCAGTTCTTC.

The rearrangement links TRBV10-3 to TRBJ2-6, with D perhaps assigned TRBD1 or TRBD2 (6 bases each). The CDR3 sequence is 19 residues long. Germline CDR1 reads ENHRY; CDR2 reads SYGVKD. The V end lost 0 bases, the J end lost 0 bases, and 15 bases lay between the germline ends. The CDR3 region is CAISESMPGGYSGANVLTF. In nucleotides, the CDR3 is TGTGCCATCAGTGAGTCGATGCCCGGGGGCTACTCTGGGGCCAACGTCCTGACTTTC.

The chain is built from TRBV5-1 and TRBJ2-2, with D unclear. CDR1 is SGHRS and CDR2 is YFSETQ in the germline V gene. The CDR3 length is 15 residues. Trimming shortened V by 5 bases and J by 0 bases, and 11 bases separated the two germline ends. CDR3 bases: TGCGCCAGCAGAGGTACCAGAACGAACACCGGGGAGCTGTTTTTT. This translates into CASRGTRTNTGELFF.

The chain recombines TRBV11-2 with TRBJ2-1; 11 bases are a match to TRBD2. The last part of the DNA fits TRBJ2-7 better; the J call may be wrong. The CDR3 has 16 residues. CDR1 is SGHAT, CDR2 FQNNGV, per germline. CDR3 DNA: TGTGCCAGCAGCTTAGTGGGGACTAGCGGAAACAATGAGCAGTACTTC. Translating it yields CASSLVGTSGNNEQYF.

J is TRBJ1-1 and V is TRBV9; maybe TRBD1 (6 bases). The V end lost 3 bases, the J end lost 3 bases, and 9 bases lay between the germline ends. The germline V gene has CDR1 SGDLS and CDR2 YYNGEE. The CDR3 loop spans 13 amino acids. As DNA, the CDR3 is TGTGCCAGCAGCGGGACAGAATACACTGAAGCTTTCTTT. Its protein product is CASSGTEYTEAFF. The full variable domain, in which reference TRBV9 and TRBJ1-1 provide the parts outside the CDR3, is DSGVTQTPKHLITATGQRVTLRCSPRSGDLSVYWYQQSLDQGLQFLIQYYNGEERAKGNILERFSAQQFPDLHSELNLSSLELGDSALYFCASSGTEYTEAFFGQGTRLTVV.

This clonotype turned up a few times. This chain uses TRBV12-3 or TRBV12-4 with TRBJ2-1, with 12 bases matching TRBD2. Losses at the gene ends were 6 bases for V and 4 bases for J; bases not matched to a gene: 10. The CDR3 sequence is 17 residues long. The CDR3 sequence: CASSSLGLAGSYNEQFF. CDR3 sequence (DNA): TGTGCCAGCAGCTCCCTCGGACTAGCGGGATCTTACAATGAGCAGTTCTTC.

This clonotype was recorded a few times. This chain joins TRBV20-1 and TRBJ2-5; 8 bases are shared with TRBD2. The CDR3 spans 17 residues. The V and J ends lost 0 bases and 3 bases, in that order; junction bases with no gene match: 12. Germline V gene lookup returns CDR1 DFQATT and CDR2 SNEGSKA (reference sequence). CDR3 nucleotide sequence: TGCAGTGCTAGAGATCCCTCTTCTAGCGGGCGTAAAGAGACCCAGTACTTC. It specifies CSARDPSSSGRKETQYF.

V gene TRBV12-3 or TRBV12-4 combines with J gene TRBJ2-4, with 11 nucleotides matching TRBD1. TRBJ2-7 explains the end of the DNA better; the J call may be wrong. The CDR3 is made up of 15 amino acids. CDR3 nucleotide sequence: TGTGCCAGCAGTTTCCGAGGACAGGGGGCTGGCGAGCAGTACTTC. It specifies CASSFRGQGAGEQYF.

This chain joins TRBV11-2 and TRBJ1-2; 10 bases map to TRBD1. Germline V gives CDR1 SGHAT, CDR2 FQNNGV. The CDR3 covers 16 residues. V dropped 5 bases and J dropped 2; count of bases not matched to a gene: 8. CDR3 coding DNA: TGTGCCAGCAGCCGGGACAGGGGCGTGGGGAACTATGGCTACACCTTC. It is translated as CASSRDRGVGNYGYTF.